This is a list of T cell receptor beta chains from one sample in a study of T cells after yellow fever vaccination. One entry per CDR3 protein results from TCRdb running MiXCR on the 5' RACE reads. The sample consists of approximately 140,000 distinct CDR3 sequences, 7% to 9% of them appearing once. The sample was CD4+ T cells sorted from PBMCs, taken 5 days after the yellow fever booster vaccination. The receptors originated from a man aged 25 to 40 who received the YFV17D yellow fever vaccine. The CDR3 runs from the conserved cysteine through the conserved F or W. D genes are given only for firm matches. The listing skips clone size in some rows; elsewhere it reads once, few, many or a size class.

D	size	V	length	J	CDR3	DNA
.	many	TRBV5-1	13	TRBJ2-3	CASSEGRGDTQYF	TGCGCCAGCAGCGAGGGCCGAGGAGATACGCAGTATTTT
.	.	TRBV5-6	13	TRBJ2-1	CASSLLGVREQFF	TGTGCCAGCAGCTTGTTAGGGGTGAGGGAGCAGTTCTTC
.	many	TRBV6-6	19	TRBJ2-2	CASSSVSARTAGGTGELFF	TGTGCCAGCAGTTCAGTCTCGGCCAGGACAGCGGGTGGCACCGGGGAGCTGTTTTTT
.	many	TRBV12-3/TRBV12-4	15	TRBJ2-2	CASSLAGMNTGELFF	TGTGCCAGCAGTTTAGCCGGGATGAACACCGGGGAGCTGTTTTTT
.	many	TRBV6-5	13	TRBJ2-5	CASSSDTSRAQYF	TGTGCCAGCAGTTCGGACACCTCGCGGGCCCAGTACTTC
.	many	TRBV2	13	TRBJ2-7	CASRHGSSYEQYF	TGTGCCAGTCGACACGGGAGCTCCTACGAGCAGTACTTC
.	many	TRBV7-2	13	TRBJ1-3	CASSLFAANTIYF	TGTGCCAGCAGCTTATTTGCAGCAAACACCATATATTTT
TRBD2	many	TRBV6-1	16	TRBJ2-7	CASRFEPGLAVGEQYF	TGTGCCAGCAGGTTTGAACCAGGGCTAGCGGTGGGAGAGCAGTACTTC
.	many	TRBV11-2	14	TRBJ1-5	CASSFLGSNQPQHF	TGTGCCAGCAGCTTTCTGGGTAGCAATCAGCCCCAGCATTTT
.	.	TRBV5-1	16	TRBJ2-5	CASSEGVQPLVETQYF	TGCGCCAGCAGCGAGGGGGTACAACCACTCGTGGAGACCCAGTACTTC
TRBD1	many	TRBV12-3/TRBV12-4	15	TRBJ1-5	CASSPDRGRDQPQHF	TGTGCCAGCAGCCCTGACAGGGGGCGAGATCAGCCCCAGCATTTT
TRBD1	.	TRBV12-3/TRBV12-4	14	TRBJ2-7	CASSYRGPIGEQYF	TGTGCCAGCAGTTACAGGGGGCCTATTGGCGAGCAGTACTTC
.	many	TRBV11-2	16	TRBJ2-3	CASSLGSRGSTDTQYF	TGTGCCAGCAGCTTAGGGTCGCGGGGATCGACAGATACGCAGTATTTT
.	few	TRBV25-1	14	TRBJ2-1	CASSETRSLGEQFF	TGTGCCAGCAGTGAAACACGGTCCCTTGGTGAGCAGTTCTTC
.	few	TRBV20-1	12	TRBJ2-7	CSATDTGHEQYF	TGCAGTGCAACGGACACAGGTCACGAGCAGTACTTC
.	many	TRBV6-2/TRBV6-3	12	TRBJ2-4	CASSYALNIQYF	TGTGCCAGCAGTTACGCCTTAAACATTCAGTACTTC
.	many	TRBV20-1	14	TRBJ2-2	CSASPTKNTGELFF	TGCAGTGCTAGCCCCACTAAAAACACCGGGGAGCTGTTTTTT
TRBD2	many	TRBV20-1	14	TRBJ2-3	CSARIAGETDTQYF	TGCAGTGCTAGGATAGCGGGAGAAACAGATACGCAGTATTTT
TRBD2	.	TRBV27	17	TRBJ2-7	CASSSATSGRSYYEQYF	TGTGCCAGCAGTTCGGCGACTAGCGGGAGGTCATACTACGAGCAGTACTTC
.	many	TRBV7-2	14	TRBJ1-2	CASSLGAGGRGYTF	TGTGCCAGCAGCTTAGGGGCTGGGGGCCGTGGCTACACCTTC
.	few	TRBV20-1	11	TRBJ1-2	CSGVANYGYTF	TGCAGTGGGGTAGCCAACTATGGCTACACCTTC
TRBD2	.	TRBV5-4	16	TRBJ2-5	CASSLAVGLAGETQYF	TGTGCCAGCAGCTTGGCCGTCGGACTAGCGGGAGAGACCCAGTACTTC
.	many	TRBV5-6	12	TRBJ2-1	CASNLVGYEQFF	TGTGCCAGCAACTTAGTAGGATATGAGCAGTTCTTC
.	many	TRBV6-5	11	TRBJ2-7	CASSHGGEQYF	TGTGCCAGCAGTCACGGAGGGGAGCAGTACTTC
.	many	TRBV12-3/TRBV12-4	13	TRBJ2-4	CASSLTELRIQYF	TGTGCCAGCAGTTTAACGGAATTGCGCATTCAGTACTTC
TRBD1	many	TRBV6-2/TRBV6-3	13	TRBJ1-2	CASRRQGANGYTF	TGTGCCAGCAGGCGACAGGGGGCGAATGGCTACACCTTC
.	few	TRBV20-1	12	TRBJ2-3	CSARGLEGTQYF	TGCAGTGCTAGAGGGCTCGAGGGTACGCAGTATTTT
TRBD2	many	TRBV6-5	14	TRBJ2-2	CASSPGTSELQLFF	TGTGCCAGCAGTCCCGGGACTAGCGAGCTCCAGCTGTTTTTT
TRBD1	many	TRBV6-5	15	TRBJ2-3	CASSLQGASTDTQYF	TGTGCCAGCAGTTTACAGGGGGCTAGTACAGATACGCAGTATTTT
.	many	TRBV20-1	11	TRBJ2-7	CSATGPYEQYF	TGCAGTGCTACCGGCCCCTACGAGCAGTACTTC
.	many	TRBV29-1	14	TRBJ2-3	CSAATLGSTDTQYF	TGCAGCGCGGCGACCTTGGGCTCCACAGATACGCAGTATTTT
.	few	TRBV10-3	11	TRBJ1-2	CAISGADGYTF	TGTGCCATCAGTGGGGCAGATGGCTACACCTTC
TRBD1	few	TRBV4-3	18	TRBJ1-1	CASSQDLGRGLGNTEAFF	TGCGCCAGCAGCCAAGATCTCGGCAGGGGGCTCGGAAACACTGAAGCTTTCTTT
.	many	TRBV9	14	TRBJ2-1	CASSIDTTGTQQFF	TGTGCCAGCAGTATAGACACCACCGGGACCCAGCAGTTCTTC
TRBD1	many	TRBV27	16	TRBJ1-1	CASRTFPGSGGTEAFF	TGTGCCAGCAGAACCTTTCCCGGATCAGGGGGGACTGAAGCTTTCTTT
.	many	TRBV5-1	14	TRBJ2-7	CASSLGQFPYEQYF	TGCGCCAGCAGCTTGGGGCAGTTCCCCTACGAGCAGTACTTC
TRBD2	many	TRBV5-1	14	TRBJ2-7	CASSLMGTSDEQYF	TGCGCCAGCAGCTTGATGGGGACTAGCGACGAGCAGTACTTC
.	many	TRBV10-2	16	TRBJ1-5	CASSGGGLLMGQPQHF	TGCGCCAGCAGTGGGGGGGGCCTACTCATGGGTCAGCCCCAGCATTTT
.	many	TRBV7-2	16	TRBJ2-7	CASSLGTLAVPLEQYF	TGTGCCAGCAGCTTAGGTACTTTAGCGGTCCCGCTGGAGCAGTACTTC
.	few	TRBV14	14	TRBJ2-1	CASSQASRYNEQFF	TGTGCCAGCAGCCAGGCTTCGCGGTACAATGAGCAGTTCTTC
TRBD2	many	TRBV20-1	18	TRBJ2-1	CSATPSGLAGAAYNEQFF	TGCAGTGCTACCCCCTCGGGACTAGCGGGAGCGGCCTACAATGAGCAGTTCTTC
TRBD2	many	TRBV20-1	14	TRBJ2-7	CSARVGTRIPEQYF	TGCAGTGCTAGAGTCGGGACTAGAATTCCCGAGCAGTACTTC
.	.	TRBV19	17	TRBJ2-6	CASHKDRPLAGANVLTF	TGTGCCAGCCATAAGGACAGACCTTTAGCTGGGGCCAACGTCCTGACTTTC
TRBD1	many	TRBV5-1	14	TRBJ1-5	CASSPGTGSKPQHF	TGCGCCAGCAGCCCCGGGACAGGGTCGAAGCCCCAGCATTTT
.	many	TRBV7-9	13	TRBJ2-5	CASKITGSETQYF	TGTGCCAGCAAGATAACAGGGTCAGAGACCCAGTACTTC
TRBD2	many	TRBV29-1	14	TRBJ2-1	CSWTSPLSYNEQFF	TGCAGCTGGACTAGTCCCCTCTCCTACAATGAGCAGTTCTTC